This is a list of T cell receptor beta chains from one sample in a study of T cell responses to AZD1222 COVID-19 vaccine. Sequencing used immunoSEQ multiplex PCR; TCRdb keeps in-frame clones, though not all of them. The data contain some 150,000 clones, about 86% of them singletons. The sample here was peripheral blood, taken on day 0 of MenACWY control vaccination. The receptors here all came from an adult in good health. Both conserved end residues are trimmed from each CDR3.

V: TRBV11-2
J: TRBJ1-1
CDR3: ASSLDQGSPEAF

V: TRBV7-7
J: TRBJ2-5
CDR3: ASSPRRRSSGQETQY

V: TRBV5-1
J: TRBJ2-3
CDR3: ASSPTGVTDTQY

V: TRBV24-1
J: TRBJ2-1
CDR3: ATSGGSSSYNEQF

V: TRBV5-6
J: TRBJ2-4
CDR3: ASSLPGQNIQY

V: TRBV19
J: TRBJ1-5
CDR3: ASRGYSGPQH

V: TRBV3-1/TRBV3-2
J: TRBJ2-4
CDR3: ASSQVGGRGAKNIQY

V: TRBV2
J: TRBJ2-1
CDR3: ASSQGASGAYNEQF

V: TRBV9
J: TRBJ2-7
CDR3: ASSPSPGTTYEQY

V: TRBV9
J: TRBJ2-2
CDR3: ASSVTERERAGELF

V: TRBV19
J: TRBJ1-1
CDR3: ASSLSWRQGWTEAF

V: TRBV6-1
J: TRBJ1-5
CDR3: ASSESVLRGDQPQH

V: TRBV24-1
J: TRBJ1-5
CDR3: ATSDGGEGSQPQH

V: TRBV4-2
J: TRBJ1-2
CDR3: ASSLGDRDYGYT

V: TRBV4-1
J: TRBJ1-6
CDR3: ASSQPRNNSPLH

V: TRBV7-9
J: TRBJ1-2
CDR3: ASSPRDIVYGYT

V: TRBV18
J: TRBJ2-7
CDR3: ASSPFGKAPDEQY

V: TRBV2
J: TRBJ2-1
CDR3: ASSEGRWGARDEQF

V: TRBV28
J: TRBJ1-2
CDR3: ASSYRDRQDYGYT

V: TRBV29-1
J: TRBJ2-5
CDR3: SVEDTGGQETQY

V: TRBV5-1
J: TRBJ2-7
CDR3: ASSREGLAGGTGYEQY

V: TRBV24-1
J: TRBJ1-3
CDR3: ATSESRRQGSGNTIY

V: TRBV7-2
J: TRBJ2-1
CDR3: ASSVGLAGVGEQF

V: TRBV7-8
J: TRBJ1-5
CDR3: ASSPLGTGSNQPQH

V: TRBV15
J: TRBJ2-1
CDR3: ATSSRERYNEQF

V: TRBV5-1
J: TRBJ1-3
CDR3: ASSWGGSDRVY

V: TRBV5-1
J: TRBJ1-4
CDR3: ASSLQGPNEKLF

V: TRBV27
J: TRBJ2-1
CDR3: ASSFGMRGDNEQF

V: TRBV6-6
J: TRBJ2-4
CDR3: ASSQGAGIQY